The 7 T cell receptor beta chains given below trace back to one sample, sequenced in a study of beta chain features in type 1 diabetes. cDNA synthesis used the whole RNA isolate, giving expressed TCRB sequences. Here immunoSEQ multiplex PCR was the method, and the copy in TCRdb shows in-frame clones only, minus some. The sample consists of approximately 250,000 clones, 14% of them appearing once. The source material was naive CD4+ T cells from blood. The receptor set was obtained from a middle-aged woman in good health.

The chain links TRBV19 to TRBJ1-2, with 7 positions matching TRBD1. Trimming cost V 5 bases and J 4 bases; bases outside gene matches: 7. Per germline, CDR1 LNHDA and CDR2 SQIVND (reference sequence). The CDR3 covers 14 residues. This CDR3 reads CASSGRQGGYGYTF. Written as DNA, the CDR3 is TGTGCCAGTAGTGGAAGACAGGGTGGCTATGGCTACACCTTC.

This clone came up a few times. The CDR3 DNA reads TGTGCCAGCAGCTCCTATACCGCCCAGTACTTC. Translating it yields CASSSYTAQYF. The chain recombines TRBV7-8 with TRBJ2-7; D not certain. V was cut by 4 bases and J by 10 bases, with 11 bases left in between. CDR1 and CDR2 from the germline V gene are SGHVS and FQNEAQ. CDR3 length equals 11 residues. Filled out from reference TRBV7-8 and TRBJ2-7, the complete variable domain reads GAGVSQSPRYKVAKRGQDVALRCDPISGHVSLFWYQQALGQGPEFLTYFQNEAQLDKSGLPSDRFFAERPEGSVSTLKIQRTQQEDSAVYLCASSSYTAQYFGPGTRLTVT.

This clone occurred a few times. The gene calls are TRBV9 and TRBJ2-3; TRBD2 aligns across 7 bases. V lost 3 bases, J lost 4 bases, and 14 bases stayed unmatched. The CDR3 totals 17 residues. The germline V gene has CDR1 SGDLS and CDR2 YYNGEE. CDR3 sequence (DNA): TGTGCCAGCAGCGAACTAGACCGACTAGCAAAGGCAGATACGCAGTATTTT. Translation gives CASSELDRLAKADTQYF. The full variable domain, completed using reference TRBV9 and TRBJ2-3, is DSGVTQTPKHLITATGQRVTLRCSPRSGDLSVYWYQQSLDQGLQFLIQYYNGEERAKGNILERFSAQQFPDLHSELNLSSLELGDSALYFCASSELDRLAKADTQYFGPGTRLTVL.

A few counts support this clone. This sequence joins TRBV25-1 and TRBJ1-1; 8 nucleotides match TRBD1. Trimming removed 4 bases from V and 5 bases from J; junction bases left unmatched: 3. Germline V CDR1 and CDR2: MGHDK, SYGVNS. The CDR3 has 13 residues. CDR3 in amino acids: CASSGTGKTEAFF. The CDR3 coding sequence is TGTGCCAGCAGTGGGACAGGGAAAACTGAAGCTTTCTTT.

The chain uses TRBV6-6 and TRBJ1-4; D uncertain. The CDR3 totals 16 residues. The V end lost 6 bases, the J end lost 10 bases, and 24 bases lay between the germline ends. Germline lookup yields CDR1 MNHNY and CDR2 SVGAGI (reference sequence). The CDR3 loop reads CASSLTSILRIGKLFF. The CDR3, as DNA: TGTGCCAGCAGCCTCACCTCCATACTTCGAATTGGAAAACTGTTTTTT.

In this sample, this clone turned up a few times. CDR3 region: CASSEAPRNEQFF. In DNA, the CDR3 is TGTGCCAGCAGTGAAGCGCCGAGGAATGAGCAGTTCTTC. J is TRBJ2-1 and V is TRBV2; D is undetermined. Germline V gene data show CDR1 as SNHLY and CDR2 as FYNNEI. The CDR3 spans 13 residues. V was clipped by 0 bases and J by 7 bases, with 7 bases between them.

This clone was found a few times. DNA for the CDR3: TGTGCCAGCAGCTTGGCGGGTCTGGTCTCCTACGAGCAGTACTTC. Its translation is CASSLAGLVSYEQYF. This sequence joins TRBV5-5 and TRBJ2-7, with unresolved D. Trimming took off 0 bases at V and 0 bases at J, with 10 bases between the two ends. The length of the CDR3 is 15 residues. Germline V gene sequence: CDR1 SGHKS, CDR2 YYEKEE (reference sequence).